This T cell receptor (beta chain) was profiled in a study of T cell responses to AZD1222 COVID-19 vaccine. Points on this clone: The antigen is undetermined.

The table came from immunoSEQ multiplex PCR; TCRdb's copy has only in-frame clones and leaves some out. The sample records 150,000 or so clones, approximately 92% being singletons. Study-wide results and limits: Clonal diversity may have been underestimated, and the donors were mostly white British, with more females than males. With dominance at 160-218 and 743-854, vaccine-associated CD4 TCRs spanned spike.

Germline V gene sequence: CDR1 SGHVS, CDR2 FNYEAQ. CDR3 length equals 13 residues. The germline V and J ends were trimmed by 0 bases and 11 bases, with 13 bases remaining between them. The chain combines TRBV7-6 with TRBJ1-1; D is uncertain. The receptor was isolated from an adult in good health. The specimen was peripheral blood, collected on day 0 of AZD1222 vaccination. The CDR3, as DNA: TGTGCCAGCAGCTTAGCGCCCGGCGAGGAGGCTTTCTTT. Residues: CASSLAPGEEAFF.